This T cell receptor (beta chain) was obtained from a study of PD-1 blockade in classical Hodgkin lymphoma. Background on the study: Once every 2 weeks, patients received intravenous nivolumab at 3 mg/kg.

The CDR3 consists of 16 residues. Germline trimming cut 7 bases from V and 2 bases from J; bases unmatched to any gene: 13. The V gene's germline CDR1 is SQVTM and CDR2 ANQGSEA. Findings and caveats of the study: Newly diagnosed patients were reported to exhibit reduced baseline TCR diversity relative to healthy donors. Patients with a complete response exhibited baseline diversity comparable to newly diagnosed patients.

TCRdb's table, derived via immunoSEQ multiplex PCR, lists solely in-frame clones and lacks some. Of around 70,000 clones listed, about two thirds are singletons. Note on this clone: Antigen: not known.

Each patient's relapse followed autologous stem cell transplantation, and brentuximab vedotin exposure varied. Best overall response was complete response, partial response or progressive disease in these relapsed/refractory classical Hodgkin lymphoma patients. The TCR was taken from a human donor with classical Hodgkin lymphoma. The material was peripheral blood mononuclear cells (PBMCs), obtained before the second cycle of nivolumab. The V gene is TRBV29-1, the J gene TRBJ2-7; 11 nucleotides align to TRBD1. The CDR3: CSAAGTGGYVAYEQYF. The CDR3 DNA is TGCAGCGCAGCCGGGACAGGGGGTTATGTGGCCTACGAGCAGTACTTC.